Reported below is one T cell receptor beta chain. CDR3 size: 14 residues. V lost 4 bases, J lost 4 bases, and 14 bases lay in between. CDR1 SGHRS and CDR2 YFSETQ come from the germline V gene. This entry comes from a study of blood T cell repertoires in COVID-19. In the study overall: The origin of the acute and convalescent COVID-19 samples was the United States, Italy and Spain.

Some clones are missing from TCRdb's copy, which holds only in-frame ones; the method was immunoSEQ multiplex PCR. The top ten hold 0.9% to 1% of the sample, which has 300,000 to 400,000 clones, more than 75% seen once. Participants were placed into cohorts based on the clinical history they reported. V and J are TRBV5-1 and TRBJ1-1, with a weak D call TRBD1 (6 bases). This clonotype was obtained from a woman aged 25 to 39 with acute COVID-19. The sample comprised PBMCs or T cells enriched from blood (not recorded which). The CDR3 DNA reads as TGCGCCAGCAGCCGTCGGCAGGGGACCACTGAAGCTTTCTTT. Translation: CASSRRQGTTEAFF.